The rows below give T cell receptor beta chains drawn from one sample of a study of T cell changes during pregnancy in multiple sclerosis. The assay was immunoSEQ multiplex PCR, and TCRdb's table has in-frame clones only and misses some. Seen here are some 87,000 clones, about 96% observed once, and the top ten hold under 1.2%. Sequences were derived from peripheral blood, sampled in the second trimester of pregnancy. The receptors were gathered from a female donor with multiple sclerosis, enrolled in a pregnancy study. Both conserved end residues are part of each CDR3. D genes are given only for firm matches. Clone size, where shown, is once, few, many, or a class for clones that have expanded.

TRBV2,TRBD1,17,-,TRBJ2-1,TGTGCCAGCAGATTCCCTCAGGGGGCTGGGGTGGGCAATGAGCAGTTCTTC,CASRFPQGAGVGNEQFF
TRBV5-6,-,16,once,TRBJ2-1,TGTGCCAGCAGCCCGCTAATAGCGGCCCCCTACAATGAGCAGTTCTTC,CASSPLIAAPYNEQFF
TRBV5-4,TRBD2,14,-,TRBJ2-7,TGTGCCAGCAGCCTGGGGACTAGTAGCTACGAGCAGTACTTC,CASSLGTSSYEQYF
TRBV10-3,-,15,-,TRBJ1-4,TGTGCCATCAGTGTCTCAGACAGCGCTAATGAAAAACTGTTTTTT,CAISVSDSANEKLFF
TRBV5-6,TRBD1,15,-,TRBJ2-1,TGTGCCAGCAGCCCGGGACAGTACTCCTACAATGAGCAGTTCTTC,CASSPGQYSYNEQFF
TRBV13,-,13,-,TRBJ1-2,TGTGCCAGCAGCCTTTTCGGAGAGAATGGCTACACCTTC,CASSLFGENGYTF
TRBV12-5,TRBD1,18,-,TRBJ2-1,TGTGCTAGTGGTTTGGAACTCGTTCCGGGACAGGGAGACAATGAGCAGTTCTTC,CASGLELVPGQGDNEQFF
TRBV5-1,-,13,-,TRBJ1-1,TGCGCCAGCAGCTCTGGTGCAGTAACTGAAGCTTTCTTT,CASSSGAVTEAFF
TRBV15,-,18,-,TRBJ1-3,TGTGCCACCAGACATTCGAGCCTAAGGAGGTTCTCTGGAAACACCATATATTTT,CATRHSSLRRFSGNTIYF
TRBV10-1,TRBD2,19,-,TRBJ2-3,TGCGCCAGCAGTGACGGGCTAGCGGGAGTAGGGAGTGGATATGATACGCAGTATTTT,CASSDGLAGVGSGYDTQYF
TRBV5-1,-,12,-,TRBJ2-7,TGCGCCAGCAGCGGGAGTACCTACGAGCAGTACTTC,CASSGSTYEQYF
TRBV5-4,TRBD1,20,-,TRBJ1-1,TGTGCCAGCAGCTTGGAAAGCGGCCTCCGGGACAGGGTGTTGGTTACTGAAGCTTTCTTT,CASSLESGLRDRVLVTEAFF
TRBV5-3,TRBD1,14,-,TRBJ1-1,TGTGCCAGACTCACGACAGGGAAGGACACTGAAGCTTTCTTT,CARLTTGKDTEAFF
TRBV19,TRBD2,15,-,TRBJ2-7,TGTGCCAGTAGTTACGGGACTAGCGGAACCTACGAGCAGTACTTC,CASSYGTSGTYEQYF
TRBV7-9,TRBD1,14,-,TRBJ1-2,TGTGCCAGCAGTCCCGGGACAGGGGGCTATGGCTACACCTTC,CASSPGTGGYGYTF
TRBV19,TRBD1,18,-,TRBJ2-1,TGTGCCAGTAGTATATCTGAAGTCGGGCAGGGGGCCTACAATGAGCAGTTCTTC,CASSISEVGQGAYNEQFF
TRBV5-1,TRBD1,15,-,TRBJ2-7,TGCGCCAGCAGCTTGGTCGGGACAGGGGGCCACGAGCAGTACTTC,CASSLVGTGGHEQYF
TRBV11-1,TRBD2,17,-,TRBJ2-7,TGTGCCAGCAGCTTAAGAGGGGGACTAGCGGGAGGAGTCGAGCAGTACTTC,CASSLRGGLAGGVEQYF
TRBV29-1,-,14,-,TRBJ2-1,TGCAGCGACAACAGGGCCCCTAATCTAAATGAGCAGTTCTTC,CSDNRAPNLNEQFF
TRBV30,TRBD1,13,-,TRBJ1-1,TGTGCCTGGAGGGACAGGGTCAGCACTGAAGCTTTCTTT,CAWRDRVSTEAFF
TRBV6-6,-,16,-,TRBJ1-5,TGTGCCAGCAGTTCAGGGTGGGGGCAGAGCTCTCAGCCCCAGCATTTT,CASSSGWGQSSQPQHF
TRBV2,TRBD1,14,-,TRBJ2-5,TGTGCCAGCTGCCCACGACAGGGTCAGGAGACCCAGTACTTC,CASCPRQGQETQYF
TRBV15,-,14,-,TRBJ1-1,TGTGCCACCAGCAGAGAGCACAGGGCGGCTGAAGCTTTCTTT,CATSREHRAAEAFF
TRBV11-2,-,14,-,TRBJ1-2,TGTGCCAGCAGCCCCCCGACAGGCTTTTATGGCTACACCTTC,CASSPPTGFYGYTF
TRBV4-1,-,12,once,TRBJ2-1,TGCGCCAGCAGCCACCCCTCGGATGAGCAGTTCTTC,CASSHPSDEQFF
TRBV5-4,TRBD1,13,-,TRBJ1-1,TGTGCCAGCAGGCAGGGGGGAGGCACTGAAGCTTTCTTT,CASRQGGGTEAFF
TRBV5-5,-,14,-,TRBJ2-7,TGTGCCAGCAACCAGGGACATACTTACGGGGAGCAGTACTTC,CASNQGHTYGEQYF
TRBV27,-,15,-,TRBJ2-1,TGTGCCAGCAGTTTGGTCGGGGGCTCCTACAATGAGCAGTTCTTC,CASSLVGGSYNEQFF
TRBV18,-,12,once,TRBJ1-1,TGTGCCACCCTATCTACCGCGGGCGAAGCTTTCTTT,CATLSTAGEAFF
TRBV7-6,TRBD2,14,-,TRBJ2-1,TGTGCCAGCAGGCCACTAGCGGGAGAGGCTGAGCAGTTCTTC,CASRPLAGEAEQFF
TRBV28,TRBD1,14,-,TRBJ2-7,TGTGCCAGCAGAGGCGGGACAGGGTATGAAGAGCAGTACTTC,CASRGGTGYEEQYF
TRBV2,TRBD1,15,-,TRBJ2-1,TGTGCCAGCAGCGCGGGACAGGGGTCCTACAATGAGCAGTTCTTC,CASSAGQGSYNEQFF
TRBV29-1,-,13,-,TRBJ2-2,TGCAGCGTTGAAGACCACAGCACCGGGGAGCTGTTTTTT,CSVEDHSTGELFF
TRBV7-9,TRBD1,14,-,TRBJ1-1,TGTGCCAGCAGCTTCGACAGGGGGAACACTGAAGCTTTCTTT,CASSFDRGNTEAFF
TRBV9,TRBD1,14,-,TRBJ1-3,TGTGCCAGTGGACAGGGGAGGAGTGGAAACACCATATATTTT,CASGQGRSGNTIYF
TRBV9,TRBD2,14,-,TRBJ2-7,TGTGCCAGCAGCGCAGGGACTAGCGGCTACGAGCAGTACTTC,CASSAGTSGYEQYF
TRBV6-1,-,14,-,TRBJ1-1,TGTGCCAGCAGGCAACAGAGCTTGAACACTGAAGCTTTCTTT,CASRQQSLNTEAFF